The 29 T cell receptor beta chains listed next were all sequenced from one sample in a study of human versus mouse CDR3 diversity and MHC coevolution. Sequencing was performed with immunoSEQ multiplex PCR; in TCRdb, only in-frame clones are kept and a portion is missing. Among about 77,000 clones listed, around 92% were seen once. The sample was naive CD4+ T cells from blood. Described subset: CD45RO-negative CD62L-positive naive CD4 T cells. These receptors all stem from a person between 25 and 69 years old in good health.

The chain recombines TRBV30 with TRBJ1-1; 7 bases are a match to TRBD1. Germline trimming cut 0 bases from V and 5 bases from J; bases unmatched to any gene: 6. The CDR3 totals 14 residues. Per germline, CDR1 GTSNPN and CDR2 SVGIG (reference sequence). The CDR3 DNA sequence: TGTGCCTGGAGTGTACTAACAGGGGTTACTGAAGCTTTCTTT. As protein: CAWSVLTGVTEAFF.

This CDR3 reads CASSRDRVNEKLFF. CDR3 nucleotides: TGTGCCAGCAGTCGGGACAGGGTTAATGAAAAACTGTTTTTT. This chain connects TRBV6-5 to TRBJ1-4, with 9 nucleotides matching TRBD1. The CDR3 length is 14 residues. Per germline, CDR1 MNHEY and CDR2 SVGAGI. V lost 5 bases, J lost 4 bases, and 2 bases stayed unmatched.

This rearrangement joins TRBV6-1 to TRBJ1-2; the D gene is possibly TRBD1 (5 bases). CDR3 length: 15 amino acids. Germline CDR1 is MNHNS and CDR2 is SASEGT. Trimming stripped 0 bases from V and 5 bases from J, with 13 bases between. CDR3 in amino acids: CASSEALRTHYGYTF. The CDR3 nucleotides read TGTGCCAGCAGTGAAGCGCTTCGGACACATTATGGCTACACCTTC.

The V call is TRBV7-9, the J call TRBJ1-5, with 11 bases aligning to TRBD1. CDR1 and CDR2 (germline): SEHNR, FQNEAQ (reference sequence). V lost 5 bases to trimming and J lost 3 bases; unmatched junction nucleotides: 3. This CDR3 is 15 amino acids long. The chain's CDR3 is CASSRTGGLNQPQHF. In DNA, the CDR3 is TGTGCCAGCAGCCGGACAGGGGGCCTCAATCAGCCCCAGCATTTT.

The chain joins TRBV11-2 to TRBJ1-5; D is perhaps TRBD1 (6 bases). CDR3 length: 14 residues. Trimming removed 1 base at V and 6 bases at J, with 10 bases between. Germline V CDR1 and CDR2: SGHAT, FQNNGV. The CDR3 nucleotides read TGTGCCAGCAGCTTAGTGGGGGCAGGTCAGCCCCAGCATTTT. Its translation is CASSLVGAGQPQHF.

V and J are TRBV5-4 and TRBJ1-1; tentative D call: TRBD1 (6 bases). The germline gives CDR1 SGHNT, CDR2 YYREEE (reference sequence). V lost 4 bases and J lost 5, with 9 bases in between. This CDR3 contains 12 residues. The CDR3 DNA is TGTGCCAGCAGCCGGGGACAAACTGAAGCTTTCTTT. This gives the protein CASSRGQTEAFF. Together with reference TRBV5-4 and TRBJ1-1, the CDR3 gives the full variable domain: ETGVTQSPTHLIKTRGQQVTLRCSSQSGHNTVSWYQQALGQGPQFIFQYYREEENGRGNFPPRFSGLQFPNYSSELNVNALELDDSALYLCASSRGQTEAFFGQGTRLTVV.

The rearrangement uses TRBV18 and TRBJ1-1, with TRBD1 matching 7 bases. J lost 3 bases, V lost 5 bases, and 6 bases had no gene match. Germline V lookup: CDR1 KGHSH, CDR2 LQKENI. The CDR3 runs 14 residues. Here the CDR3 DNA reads TGTGCCAGCTCAGCGGGACAGCGGGACACTGAAGCTTTCTTT. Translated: CASSAGQRDTEAFF.

CDR3 amino acids: CSARQASEQFF. CDR3 bases: TGCAGTGCTAGACAGGCGTCTGAGCAGTTCTTC. This chain links TRBV20-1 with TRBJ2-1; D gene uncertain. The germline CDR1 and CDR2 sequences are DFQATT and SNEGSKA (reference sequence). The CDR3 extends over 11 amino acids. V lost 2 bases, J lost 9 bases, and 8 bases lay in between.

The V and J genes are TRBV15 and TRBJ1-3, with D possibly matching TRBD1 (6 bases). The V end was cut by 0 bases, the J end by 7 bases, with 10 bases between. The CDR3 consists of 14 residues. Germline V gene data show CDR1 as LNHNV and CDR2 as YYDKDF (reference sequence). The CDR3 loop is CATSRDTGSNTIYF. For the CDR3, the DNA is TGTGCCACCAGCAGAGATACAGGGAGTAACACCATATATTTT.

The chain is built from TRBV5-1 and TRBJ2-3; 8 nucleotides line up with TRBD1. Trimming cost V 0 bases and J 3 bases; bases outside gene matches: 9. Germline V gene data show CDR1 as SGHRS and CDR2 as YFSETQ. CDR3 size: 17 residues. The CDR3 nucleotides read TGCGCCAGCAGCTTGGCTTTAGGACAGGGTAAGACAGATACGCAGTATTTT. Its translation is CASSLALGQGKTDTQYF. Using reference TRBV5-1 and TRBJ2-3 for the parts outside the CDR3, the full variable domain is KAGVTQTPRYLIKTRGQQVTLSCSPISGHRSVSWYQQTPGQGLQFLFEYFSETQRNKGNFPGRFSGRQFSNSRSEMNVSTLELGDSALYLCASSLALGQGKTDTQYFGPGTRLTVL.

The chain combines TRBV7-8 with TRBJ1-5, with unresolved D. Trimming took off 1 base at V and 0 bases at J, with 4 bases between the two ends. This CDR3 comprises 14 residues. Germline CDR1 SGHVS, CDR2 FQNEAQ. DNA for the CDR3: TGTGCCAGCAGCTTAGGCTATAGCAATCAGCCCCAGCATTTT. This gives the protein CASSLGYSNQPQHF.

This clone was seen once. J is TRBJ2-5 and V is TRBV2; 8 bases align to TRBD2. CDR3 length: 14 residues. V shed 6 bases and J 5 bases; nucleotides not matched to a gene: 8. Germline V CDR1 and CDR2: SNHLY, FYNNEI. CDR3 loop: CASRLSGGWETQYF. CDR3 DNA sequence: TGTGCCAGCAGACTATCGGGGGGGTGGGAGACCCAGTACTTC.

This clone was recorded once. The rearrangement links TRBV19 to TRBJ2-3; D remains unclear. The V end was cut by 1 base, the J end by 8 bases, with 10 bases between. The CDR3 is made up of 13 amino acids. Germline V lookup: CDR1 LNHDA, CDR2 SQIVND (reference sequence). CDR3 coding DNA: TGTGCCAGTAGTATAGGTCGCGGCGGTACGCAGTATTTT. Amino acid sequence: CASSIGRGGTQYF.

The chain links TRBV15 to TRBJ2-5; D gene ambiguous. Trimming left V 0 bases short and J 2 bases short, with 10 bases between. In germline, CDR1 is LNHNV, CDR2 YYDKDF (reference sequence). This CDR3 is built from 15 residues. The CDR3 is CATSRDFAEQETQYF. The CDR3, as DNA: TGTGCCACCAGCAGAGATTTTGCGGAACAAGAGACCCAGTACTTC.

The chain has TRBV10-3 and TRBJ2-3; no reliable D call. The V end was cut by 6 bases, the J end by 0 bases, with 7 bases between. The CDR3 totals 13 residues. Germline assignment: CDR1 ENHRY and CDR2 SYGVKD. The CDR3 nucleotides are TGTGCCATCAGGTCCCCTAGCACAGATACGCAGTATTTT. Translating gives CAIRSPSTDTQYF.

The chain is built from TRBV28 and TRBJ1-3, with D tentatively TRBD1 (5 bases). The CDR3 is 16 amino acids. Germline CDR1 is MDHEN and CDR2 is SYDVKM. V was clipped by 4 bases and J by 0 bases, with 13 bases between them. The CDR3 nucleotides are TGTGCCAGCAGTTCAACGGGACTGCTCTCTGGAAACACCATATATTTT. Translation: CASSSTGLLSGNTIYF.

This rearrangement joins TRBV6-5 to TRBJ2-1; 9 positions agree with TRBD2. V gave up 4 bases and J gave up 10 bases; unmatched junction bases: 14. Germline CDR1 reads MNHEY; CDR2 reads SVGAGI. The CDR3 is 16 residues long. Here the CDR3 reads CASSSGLAGPVGEQFF. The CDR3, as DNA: TGTGCCAGCAGTTCGGGGCTAGCGGGACCCGTGGGGGAGCAGTTCTTC.

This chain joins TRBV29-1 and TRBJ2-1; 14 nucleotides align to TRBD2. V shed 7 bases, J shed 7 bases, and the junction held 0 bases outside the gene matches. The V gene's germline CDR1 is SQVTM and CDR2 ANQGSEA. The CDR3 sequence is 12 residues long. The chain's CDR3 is CSGTSGRNEQFF. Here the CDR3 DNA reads TGCAGCGGGACTAGCGGGAGGAATGAGCAGTTCTTC.

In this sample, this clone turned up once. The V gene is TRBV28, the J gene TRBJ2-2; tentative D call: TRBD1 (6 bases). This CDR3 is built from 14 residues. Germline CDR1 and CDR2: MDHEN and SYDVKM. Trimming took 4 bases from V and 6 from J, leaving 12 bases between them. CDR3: CASSSHSGAGELFF. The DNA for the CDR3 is TGTGCCAGCAGTTCCCACTCAGGGGCCGGGGAGCTGTTTTTT.

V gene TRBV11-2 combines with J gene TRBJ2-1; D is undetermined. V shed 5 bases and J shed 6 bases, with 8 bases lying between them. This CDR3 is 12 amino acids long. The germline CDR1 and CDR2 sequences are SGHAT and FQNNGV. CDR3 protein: CASSEVFNEQFF. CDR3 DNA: TGTGCCAGCAGCGAGGTCTTCAATGAGCAGTTCTTC.

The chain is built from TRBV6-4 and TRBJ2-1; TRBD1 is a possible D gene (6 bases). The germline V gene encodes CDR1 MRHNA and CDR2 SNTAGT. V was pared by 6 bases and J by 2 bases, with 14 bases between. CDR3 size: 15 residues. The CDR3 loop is CASSKSTGTYNEQFF. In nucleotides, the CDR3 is TGTGCCAGCAGCAAATCGACAGGTACCTACAATGAGCAGTTCTTC.

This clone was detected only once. The CDR3: CSVVLLRGEAFF. Here the CDR3 DNA reads TGCAGCGTTGTTCTCCTGCGTGGTGAAGCTTTCTTT. This sequence joins TRBV29-1 and TRBJ1-1; no firm D call. The V end was cut by 4 bases, the J end by 7 bases, with 13 bases between. The CDR3 contains 12 residues. CDR1 is SQVTM and CDR2 is ANQGSEA in the germline V gene.

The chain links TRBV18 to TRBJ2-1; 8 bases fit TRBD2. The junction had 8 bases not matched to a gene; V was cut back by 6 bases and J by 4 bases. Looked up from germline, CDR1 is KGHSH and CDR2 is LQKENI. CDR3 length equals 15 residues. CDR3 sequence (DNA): TGTGCCAGCTCTCCTAGCGGGCCGCCGTACAATGAGCAGTTCTTC. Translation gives CASSPSGPPYNEQFF.

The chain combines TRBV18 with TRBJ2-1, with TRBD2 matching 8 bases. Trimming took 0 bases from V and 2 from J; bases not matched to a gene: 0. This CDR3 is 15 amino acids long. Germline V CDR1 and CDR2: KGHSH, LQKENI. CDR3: CASSPPSGAYNEQFF. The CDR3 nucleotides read TGTGCCAGCTCACCACCTAGCGGGGCCTACAATGAGCAGTTCTTC.

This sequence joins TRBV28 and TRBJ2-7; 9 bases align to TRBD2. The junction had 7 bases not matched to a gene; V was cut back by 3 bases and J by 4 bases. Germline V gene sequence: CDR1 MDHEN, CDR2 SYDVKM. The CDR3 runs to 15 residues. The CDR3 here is CASSFGLAGLYEQYF. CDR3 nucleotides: TGTGCCAGCAGTTTTGGGCTAGCGGGACTATACGAGCAGTACTTC.

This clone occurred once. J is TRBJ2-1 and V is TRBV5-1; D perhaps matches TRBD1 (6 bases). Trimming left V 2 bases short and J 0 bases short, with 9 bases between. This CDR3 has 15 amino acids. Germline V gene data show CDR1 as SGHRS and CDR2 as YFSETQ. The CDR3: CASSFEGVSYNEQFF. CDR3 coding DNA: TGCGCCAGCAGCTTTGAGGGGGTCTCCTACAATGAGCAGTTCTTC.

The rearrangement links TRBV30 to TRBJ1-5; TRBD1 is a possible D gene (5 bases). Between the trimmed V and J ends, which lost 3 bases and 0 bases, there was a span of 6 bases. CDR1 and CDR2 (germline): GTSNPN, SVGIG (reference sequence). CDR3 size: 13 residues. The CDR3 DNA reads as TGTGCCTGGAGAAGGGGTAGCAATCAGCCCCAGCATTTT. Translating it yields CAWRRGSNQPQHF. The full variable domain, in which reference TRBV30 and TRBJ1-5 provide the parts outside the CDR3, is SQTIHQWPATLVQPVGSPLSLECTVEGTSNPNLYWYRQAAGRGLQLLFYSVGIGQISSEVPQNLSASRPQDRQFILSSKKLLLSDSGFYLCAWRRGSNQPQHFGDGTRLSIL.

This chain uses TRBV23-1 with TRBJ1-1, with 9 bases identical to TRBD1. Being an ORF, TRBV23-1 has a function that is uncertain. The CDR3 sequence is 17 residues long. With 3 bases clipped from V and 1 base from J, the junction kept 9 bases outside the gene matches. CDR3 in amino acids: CASSHSRDRVGNTEAFF. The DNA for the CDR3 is TGCGCCAGCAGTCATTCTCGGGACAGGGTAGGGAACACTGAAGCTTTCTTT.

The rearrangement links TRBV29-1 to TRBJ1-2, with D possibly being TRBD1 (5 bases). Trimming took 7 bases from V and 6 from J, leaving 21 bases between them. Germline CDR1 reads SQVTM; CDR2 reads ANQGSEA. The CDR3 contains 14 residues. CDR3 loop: CSGGLLGGEDGYTF. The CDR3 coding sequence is TGCAGCGGGGGACTCCTGGGTGGGGAGGATGGCTACACCTTC.